These 7 T cell receptor beta chains share one sample of origin, sequenced in a study of blood T cell repertoires in COVID-19. TCRdb's copy holds only in-frame clones and misses some; the assay was immunoSEQ multiplex PCR. The profile covers hundreds of thousands of clones, with 70% to 90% appearing a single time and over 10% taken by the ten largest. Sample: peripheral blood. All receptors derive from a woman between 65 and 79 years old with COVID-19, enrolled during active disease.

This clone turned up a few times. The CDR3 DNA follows: TGTGCCAGCTCATCTGGACAGGGGCCTTCACCCCTCCACTTT. Its protein is CASSSGQGPSPLHF. The chain recombines TRBV18 with TRBJ1-6, with TRBD1 matching over 9 bases. The CDR3 spans 14 residues. Losses at the gene ends were 5 bases for V and 9 bases for J; bases not matched to a gene: 5. CDR1 KGHSH and CDR2 LQKENI come from the germline V gene.

This clone came up a few times. DNA of the CDR3: TGCGCCAGCAGCCAAGAACAGACAGTTAATTCACCCCTCCACTTT. Amino acids: CASSQEQTVNSPLHF. The V call is TRBV4-1, the J call TRBJ1-6, with a weak D call TRBD1 (5 bases). The CDR3 covers 15 residues. Germline lookup yields CDR1 MGHRA and CDR2 YSYEKL. The V and J ends lost 0 bases and 6 bases respectively, with 9 bases between them.

The rearrangement uses TRBV21-1 and TRBJ2-1; TRBD2 is taken as the D call from the table, unchecked against the DNA. TRBV21-1 is termed a pseudogene. The CDR3 runs to 17 residues. The CDR3 DNA reads TGTGCCAGCAGCCGGTATAGGCGGGACGAAGGGGATCATGAGCAGTTCTTC. Protein sequence: CASSRYRRDEGDHEQFF.

CDR3 loop: CASSSWGTNNPNTGELFF. The CDR3 coding sequence is TGTGCCAGCAGCTCGTGGGGGACAAATAATCCGAACACCGGGGAGCTGTTTTTT. This chain links TRBV5-4 with TRBJ2-2; possibly TRBD1 for D (6 bases). The CDR3 contains 18 residues. Trimming removed 3 bases from V and 0 bases from J, with 18 bases in between. The V gene's germline CDR1 is SGHNT and CDR2 YYREEE (reference sequence). The full variable domain, with the rest looked up from reference TRBV5-4 and TRBJ2-2, is ETGVTQSPTHLIKTRGQQVTLRCSSQSGHNTVSWYQQALGQGPQFIFQYYREEENGRGNFPPRFSGLQFPNYSSELNVNALELDDSALYLCASSSWGTNNPNTGELFFGEGSRLTVL.

V usage is TRBV7-9 and J usage is TRBJ2-5; TRBD2 might be the D (6 bases). Between the trimmed V and J ends, which lost 2 bases and 5 bases, there was a span of 9 bases. CDR1 is SEHNR, CDR2 FQNEAQ, per germline (reference sequence). This CDR3 has 13 residues. In DNA, the CDR3 is TGTGCCAGCAGCTTAAGCGGGTGGGAGACCCAGTACTTC. This translates into CASSLSGWETQYF.

J is TRBJ2-1 and V is TRBV29-1; no definite D call. This CDR3 region has 12 residues. Trimming took 7 bases from V and 12 from J, leaving 19 bases between them. Germline V CDR1 and CDR2: SQVTM, ANQGSEA. CDR3 in amino acids: CSAGTLSQVQFF. CDR3 DNA sequence: TGCAGCGCCGGTACCCTGAGCCAAGTGCAGTTCTTC.

The chain couples TRBV4-1 to TRBJ2-3, with 14 nucleotides matching TRBD2. The length of the CDR3 is 17 residues. V shed 4 bases and J 3 bases; nucleotides not matched to a gene: 6. Germline values: CDR1 MGHRA, CDR2 YSYEKL. The DNA of the CDR3 is TGCGCCAGCAGCCGAAAGACTAGCGGGGGGGGTACAGATACGCAGTATTTT. This codes for CASSRKTSGGGTDTQYF.